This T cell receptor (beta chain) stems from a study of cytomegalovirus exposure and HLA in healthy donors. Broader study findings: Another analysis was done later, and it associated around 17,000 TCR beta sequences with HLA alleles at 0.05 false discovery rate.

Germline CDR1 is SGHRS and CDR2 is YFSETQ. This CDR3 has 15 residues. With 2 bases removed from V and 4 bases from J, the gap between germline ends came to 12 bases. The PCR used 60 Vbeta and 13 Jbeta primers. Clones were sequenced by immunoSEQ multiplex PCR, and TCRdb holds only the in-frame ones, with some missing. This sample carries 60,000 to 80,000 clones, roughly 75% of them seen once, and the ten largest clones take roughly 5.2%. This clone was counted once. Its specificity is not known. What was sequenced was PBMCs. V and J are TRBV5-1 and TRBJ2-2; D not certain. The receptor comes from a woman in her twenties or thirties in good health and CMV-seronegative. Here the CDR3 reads CASSFLDILTGELFF. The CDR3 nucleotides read TGCGCCAGCAGCTTCCTCGACATACTCACCGGGGAGCTGTTTTTT.